These T cell receptor beta chains were read from a single sample in a study of Ad26.COV2.S vaccination and SARS-CoV-2 variants. Profiled with immunoSEQ multiplex PCR; TCRdb holds only in-frame clones, not every one. Of some 340,000 clones detected, 85% appear once; the ten largest clones hold 2% to 2.5%. The sequencing used peripheral blood, collected in a trial of Ad26.COV2.S vaccine versus placebo. These receptors were obtained from a person aged 18-65 years who received the Ad26.COV2.S COVID-19 vaccine or a placebo. Both conserved end residues are part of each CDR3. Fields, in order: V gene, D gene, J gene, clone size, CDR3 protein, CDR3 DNA. The D gene is left open where the match is weak. The size field is filled for only some rows; it gives once, few, many or a size class.

v_call: TRBV12-3/TRBV12-4
d_call: .
j_call: TRBJ1-3
clone_size: .
cdr3_aa: CASSYGSGNTIYF
cdr3_nt: TGTGCCAGCAGTTATGGCTCTGGAAACACCATATATTTT

v_call: TRBV11-2
d_call: TRBD1
j_call: TRBJ1-2
clone_size: few
cdr3_aa: CASSRGDRGLYGYTF
cdr3_nt: TGTGCCAGCAGCCGGGGGGACAGGGGTTTGTATGGCTACACCTTC

v_call: TRBV6-5
d_call: .
j_call: TRBJ1-3
clone_size: .
cdr3_aa: CASRRGSGNTIYF
cdr3_nt: TGTGCCAGCAGGAGAGGGTCGGGAAACACCATATATTTT

v_call: TRBV27
d_call: TRBD2
j_call: TRBJ2-7
clone_size: .
cdr3_aa: CASRAGLAETYEQYF
cdr3_nt: TGTGCCAGCAGGGCGGGACTAGCGGAAACCTACGAGCAGTACTTC

v_call: TRBV5-1
d_call: TRBD1
j_call: TRBJ2-7
clone_size: .
cdr3_aa: CASRPTGTGGREQYF
cdr3_nt: TGCGCCAGCAGACCGACCGGGACAGGCGGACGCGAGCAGTACTTC

v_call: TRBV30
d_call: .
j_call: TRBJ1-3
clone_size: .
cdr3_aa: CAWIGGTSSGNTIYF
cdr3_nt: TGTGCCTGGATTGGGGGCACTAGCTCTGGAAACACCATATATTTT

v_call: TRBV12-5
d_call: .
j_call: TRBJ1-3
clone_size: .
cdr3_aa: CASGLRGSTGNTIYF
cdr3_nt: TGTGCTAGTGGTTTGCGGGGTAGTACTGGAAACACCATATATTTT

v_call: TRBV9
d_call: .
j_call: TRBJ1-2
clone_size: few
cdr3_aa: CASSRRGDYGYTF
cdr3_nt: TGTGCCAGCAGCCGACGGGGGGACTATGGCTACACCTTC

v_call: TRBV7-9
d_call: .
j_call: TRBJ1-5
clone_size: .
cdr3_aa: CASSLGFGRESNQPQHF
cdr3_nt: TGTGCCAGCAGCTTAGGTTTTGGCAGGGAGAGCAATCAGCCCCAGCATTTT

v_call: TRBV25-1
d_call: .
j_call: TRBJ1-6
clone_size: once
cdr3_aa: CASSGDGYSPLHF
cdr3_nt: TGTGCCAGCAGTGGGGACGGTTATTCACCCCTCCACTTT

v_call: TRBV28
d_call: .
j_call: TRBJ2-4
clone_size: .
cdr3_aa: CGIGGKNIQYF
cdr3_nt: TGTGGAATTGGGGGGAAAAACATTCAGTACTTC

v_call: TRBV3-1/TRBV3-2
d_call: TRBD2
j_call: TRBJ2-7
clone_size: .
cdr3_aa: CASSPAGTSGGYEQYF
cdr3_nt: TGTGCCAGCAGCCCTGCCGGGACTAGCGGGGGTTACGAGCAGTACTTC

v_call: TRBV5-6
d_call: .
j_call: TRBJ1-2
clone_size: .
cdr3_aa: CASSLAGLEYYGYTF
cdr3_nt: TGTGCCAGCAGCTTGGCGGGCCTAGAGTACTATGGCTACACCTTC

v_call: TRBV6-4
d_call: .
j_call: TRBJ2-3
clone_size: .
cdr3_aa: CASSEDYYTDTQYF
cdr3_nt: TGTGCCAGCAGTGAGGACTATTACACAGATACGCAGTATTTT

v_call: TRBV5-1
d_call: TRBD2
j_call: TRBJ2-5
clone_size: .
cdr3_aa: CASSPGLAGGLYQETQYF
cdr3_nt: TGCGCCAGCAGCCCAGGACTAGCGGGGGGGCTATACCAAGAGACCCAGTACTTC

v_call: TRBV27
d_call: .
j_call: TRBJ1-2
clone_size: .
cdr3_aa: CASSFRRYYGYTF
cdr3_nt: TGTGCCAGCAGTTTTCGCAGGTACTATGGCTACACCTTC

v_call: TRBV6-5
d_call: .
j_call: TRBJ1-1
clone_size: .
cdr3_aa: CASSSVLTGGNTEAFF
cdr3_nt: TGTGCCAGCAGTTCGGTATTGACAGGAGGGAACACTGAAGCTTTCTTT

v_call: TRBV7-2
d_call: TRBD1
j_call: TRBJ2-2
clone_size: .
cdr3_aa: CASSLGLAGGTGELFF
cdr3_nt: TGTGCCAGCAGCTTAGGTCTGGCAGGGGGCACCGGGGAGCTGTTTTTT

v_call: TRBV4-1
d_call: .
j_call: TRBJ1-5
clone_size: .
cdr3_aa: CASSQNLGALSNQPQHF
cdr3_nt: TGCGCCAGCAGCCAAAACCTCGGGGCCCTTAGCAATCAGCCCCAGCATTTT

v_call: TRBV6-1
d_call: .
j_call: TRBJ2-2
clone_size: .
cdr3_aa: CASSEMGGVTGELFF
cdr3_nt: TGTGCCAGCAGTGAGATGGGGGGCGTCACCGGGGAGCTGTTTTTT

v_call: TRBV3-1/TRBV3-2
d_call: .
j_call: TRBJ2-7
clone_size: .
cdr3_aa: CASSPEVRGEQYF
cdr3_nt: TGTGCCAGCAGCCCGGAAGTGAGGGGCGAGCAGTACTTC

v_call: TRBV12-3/TRBV12-4
d_call: .
j_call: TRBJ2-7
clone_size: .
cdr3_aa: CASSPGTNYEQYF
cdr3_nt: TGTGCCAGCAGCCCCGGGACCAACTACGAGCAGTACTTC

v_call: TRBV28
d_call: TRBD2
j_call: TRBJ2-3
clone_size: .
cdr3_aa: CASIVNGRGLVHTDTQYF
cdr3_nt: TGTGCCAGCATCGTAAATGGCCGGGGACTAGTCCACACAGATACGCAGTATTTT

v_call: TRBV4-2
d_call: TRBD2
j_call: TRBJ2-5
clone_size: few
cdr3_aa: CASSQDPRGGETQYF
cdr3_nt: TGTGCCAGCAGCCAAGATCCCCGGGGGGGAGAGACCCAGTACTTC

v_call: TRBV5-4
d_call: TRBD1
j_call: TRBJ1-4
clone_size: .
cdr3_aa: CASSLGRGRGNEKLFF
cdr3_nt: TGTGCCAGCAGCTTGGGCAGGGGGCGAGGTAATGAAAAACTGTTTTTT